One and the same sample provided the 26 T cell receptor beta chains below, sequenced in a study of blood T cell repertoires in COVID-19. TCRdb's table, derived via immunoSEQ multiplex PCR, lists solely in-frame clones and lacks some. The table lists some 220,000 clones, less than 90% of them singletons. Sequenced sample: PBMCs or T cells enriched from blood (not recorded which). The receptor set was obtained from a woman aged 25 to 39 who had recovered from COVID-19.

CDR3 bases: TGTGCCAGCAGCCAAGAAACTCGTGCAACTAATGAAAAACTGTTTTTT. Amino acid sequence: CASSQETRATNEKLFF. V and J are TRBV4-2 and TRBJ1-4; D ambiguous. This CDR3 spans 16 amino acids. The V end was cut by 0 bases, the J end by 0 bases, with 8 bases between. Germline loops: CDR1 LGHNA, CDR2 YNFKEQ.

V usage is TRBV18 and J usage is TRBJ1-1; D is possibly TRBD1 (6 bases). V was cut by 2 bases and J by 0 bases, with 13 bases left in between. The CDR3 is 16 amino acids. Per the germline V gene, CDR1 is KGHSH and CDR2 is LQKENI. The CDR3 spells CASSPRTDTMNTEAFF. The CDR3 bases are TGTGCCAGCTCACCAAGGACAGATACCATGAACACTGAAGCTTTCTTT.

This chain joins TRBV10-3 and TRBJ2-5; D gene ambiguous. The CDR3 consists of 11 residues. Germline V gene data show CDR1 as ENHRY and CDR2 as SYGVKD. V lost 6 bases and J 5 bases, leaving 7 bases between the germline ends. CDR3 loop: CAIRSMETQYF. CDR3 nucleotide sequence: TGTGCCATCAGGAGTATGGAGACCCAGTACTTC.

The rearrangement joins TRBV18 to TRBJ2-7; possibly TRBD1 for D (6 bases). The length of the CDR3 is 12 residues. V lost 1 base to trimming and J lost 6 bases, with 7 bases between them. Germline lookup yields CDR1 KGHSH and CDR2 LQKENI. CDR3 sequence (DNA): TGTGCCAGCTCACCACAGGGGGTCGAGCAGTACTTC. Translated, it gives CASSPQGVEQYF.

V gene TRBV6-1 combines with J gene TRBJ1-1, with D maybe TRBD1 (6 bases). The germline V gene encodes CDR1 MNHNS and CDR2 SASEGT. Deletions cut 3 bases from V and 5 bases from J, with 10 bases between. This CDR3 comprises 13 residues. The chain's CDR3 is CASSEPGETEAFF. As DNA, the CDR3 is TGTGCCAGCAGTGAGCCAGGGGAAACTGAAGCTTTCTTT.

The gene calls are TRBV6-2 or TRBV6-3 and TRBJ2-7; TRBD1 aligns across 10 bases. The V and J ends lost 2 bases and 3 bases, in that order; junction bases with no gene match: 4. The CDR3 spans 15 residues. The germline V gene has CDR1 MNHEY and CDR2 SVGEGT. The DNA of the CDR3 is TGTGCCAGCAGTTACGACGGGACAGGGGTCTACGAGCAGTACTTC. It yields the protein CASSYDGTGVYEQYF.

The V and J genes are TRBV15 and TRBJ1-5, with D unresolved. CDR3 length: 15 residues. Trimming shortened V by 4 bases and J by 0 bases, and 10 bases separated the two germline ends. Germline lookup yields CDR1 LNHNV and CDR2 YYDKDF (reference sequence). DNA of the CDR3: TGTGCCACCAGCACCAACTTATTTAGCAATCAGCCCCAGCATTTT. Its protein product is CATSTNLFSNQPQHF.

The chain employs TRBV7-5 and TRBJ1-4. TRBV7-5 is designated a pseudogene. The CDR3 totals 13 residues. For the CDR3, the DNA is TGTGTCAGAAGCCCGGGGGGTAATGAAAAACTGTTTTTT. Its translation: CVRSPGGNEKLFF.

V and J are TRBV3-1 (or the pseudogene TRBV3-2) and TRBJ1-1; possibly TRBD1 for D (5 bases). Germline-derived CDR1 and CDR2 are LGHDT and YNNKEL (reference sequence). The CDR3 consists of 16 residues. V was clipped by 0 bases and J by 4 bases, with 15 bases between them. The CDR3 sequence is CASSQDSGSRGTEAFF. CDR3 nucleotides: TGTGCCAGCAGCCAAGATAGCGGGTCTAGGGGCACTGAAGCTTTCTTT.

This clone was counted between two and nine times. The chain carries TRBV10-3 and TRBJ1-2; the match to TRBD1 covers 8 bases. The germline V gene encodes CDR1 ENHRY and CDR2 SYGVKD. J gave up 0 bases and V 8 bases, and 11 bases lay outside the gene matches. This CDR3 comprises 16 residues. The CDR3 nucleotides are TGTGCCATCGGTAAAAGACAGGGGCCGGCTAACTATGGCTACACCTTC. Protein: CAIGKRQGPANYGYTF.

The chain has TRBV7-6 and TRBJ1-3; 8 bases are shared with TRBD1. The CDR3 has 16 amino acids. Per the germline V gene, CDR1 is SGHVS and CDR2 is FNYEAQ. Germline trimming cut 5 bases from V and 2 bases from J; bases unmatched to any gene: 8. The CDR3, as DNA: TGTGCCAGCAGCCCCTATCAGGGGGCGACTGGAAACACCATATATTTT. As protein: CASSPYQGATGNTIYF.

This sequence joins TRBV7-8 and TRBJ1-2; 7 nucleotides line up with TRBD1. The CDR3 is made up of 15 amino acids. Germline V gene lookup returns CDR1 SGHVS and CDR2 FQNEAQ. Unmatched junction bases numbered 10, after V lost 5 bases and J lost 4 bases. DNA for the CDR3: TGTGCCAGCAGCCGATCGACAGGGAATGCCTATGGCTACACCTTC. As protein: CASSRSTGNAYGYTF. Using reference TRBV7-8 and TRBJ1-2 for the parts outside the CDR3, the full variable domain is GAGVSQSPRYKVAKRGQDVALRCDPISGHVSLFWYQQALGQGPEFLTYFQNEAQLDKSGLPSDRFFAERPEGSVSTLKIQRTQQEDSAVYLCASSRSTGNAYGYTFGSGTRLTVV.

V gene TRBV27 combines with J gene TRBJ2-6; D possibly corresponds to TRBD1 (5 bases). The CDR3 sequence is 13 residues long. V was shortened by 6 bases and J by 3 bases, with 6 bases between the two germline ends. From germline, CDR1 is MNHEY and CDR2 SMNVEV (reference sequence). DNA of the CDR3: TGTGCCAGCAGGCAGGGTGGGGCCAACGTCCTGACTTTC. Protein sequence: CASRQGGANVLTF. The complete variable domain, with remaining parts taken from reference TRBV27 and TRBJ2-6, reads EAQVTQNPRYLITVTGKKLTVTCSQNMNHEYMSWYRQDPGLGLRQIYYSMNVEVTDKGDVPEGYKVSRKEKRNFPLILESPSPNQTSLYFCASRQGGANVLTFGAGSRLTVL.

This chain joins TRBV3-1 (or the pseudogene TRBV3-2) and TRBJ1-3; the D is unclear. The CDR3 loop spans 17 amino acids. Looked up from germline, CDR1 is LGHDT and CDR2 is YNNKEL (reference sequence). V lost 0 bases and J 0 bases, leaving 12 bases between the germline ends. The CDR3 nucleotides are TGTGCCAGCAGCCAAGATTGGGCTACATCCTCTGGAAACACCATATATTTT. It specifies CASSQDWATSSGNTIYF.

The J gene is TRBJ2-2, the V gene TRBV2, with D tentatively TRBD2 (6 bases). The length of the CDR3 is 15 residues. Trimming left V 1 base short and J 3 bases short, with 9 bases between. Germline loops: CDR1 SNHLY, CDR2 FYNNEI. CDR3 nucleotide sequence: TGTGCCAGCAGTGAAGGGGAGGCCGACACCGGGGAGCTGTTTTTT. Translated: CASSEGEADTGELFF.

The chain uses TRBV28 and TRBJ1-1, with 9 bases lining up with TRBD1. This CDR3 has 13 residues. V lost 6 bases to trimming and J lost 9 bases; unmatched junction nucleotides: 8. Germline-derived CDR1 and CDR2 are MDHEN and SYDVKM. The CDR3 here is CASSPGTGLQAFF. Here the CDR3 DNA reads TGTGCCAGCAGCCCCGGGACAGGGTTACAAGCTTTCTTT.

V and J are TRBV4-1 and TRBJ2-4, with 8 bases fitting TRBD1. The V gene end was trimmed by 2 bases and the J gene end by 2 bases; junction bases not matched to a gene: 11. Germline CDR1 and CDR2: MGHRA and YSYEKL. CDR3 length equals 18 residues. This CDR3 is CASSQLTDRGETKNIQYF. DNA for the CDR3: TGCGCCAGCAGCCAACTAACCGACAGGGGTGAAACCAAAAACATTCAGTACTTC.

This chain joins TRBV6-2 or TRBV6-3 and TRBJ2-2; TRBD1 matches at 9 bases. Trimming took 6 bases from V and 0 from J; bases not matched to a gene: 8. The CDR3 length is 17 residues. In germline, CDR1 is MNHEY, CDR2 SVGEGT. The CDR3 is CASSPGQGRPNTGELFF. CDR3 nucleotide sequence: TGTGCCAGCAGCCCCGGACAGGGGCGGCCGAACACCGGGGAGCTGTTTTTT.

The chain is built from TRBV7-9 and TRBJ1-2; 9 nucleotides align to TRBD1. After removal of 0 bases from V and 7 bases from J, the junction contained 6 bases not matched to a gene. Germline loops: CDR1 SEHNR, CDR2 FQNEAQ (reference sequence). This CDR3 has 15 amino acids. Here the CDR3 reads CASSLAGGQGLGYTF. In DNA, the CDR3 is TGTGCCAGCAGCTTAGCGGGGGGACAGGGCCTTGGCTACACCTTC. The full variable domain, with the rest looked up from reference TRBV7-9 and TRBJ1-2, is DTGVSQNPRHKITKRGQNVTFRCDPISEHNRLYWYRQTLGQGPEFLTYFQNEAQLEKSRLLSDRFSAERPKGSFSTLEIQRTEQGDSAMYLCASSLAGGQGLGYTFGSGTRLTVV.

The gene calls are TRBV27 and TRBJ2-1; 8 bases fit TRBD1. Germline CDR1 MNHEY, CDR2 SMNVEV (reference sequence). With V trimmed by 7 bases and J by 4 bases, 9 bases remained unmatched. This CDR3 has 15 residues. CDR3 sequence: CASTLNRGSYNEQFF. As DNA, the CDR3 is TGTGCCAGCACGTTAAACAGGGGGTCTTACAATGAGCAGTTCTTC.

There are a few counts of this clone. This chain uses TRBV3-1 (or the pseudogene TRBV3-2) with TRBJ2-5, with a weak D call TRBD1 (6 bases). The CDR3 has 13 amino acids. Between the trimmed V and J ends, which lost 4 bases and 3 bases, there was a span of 9 bases. The V gene's germline CDR1 is LGHDT and CDR2 YNNKEL (reference sequence). The CDR3 region has the DNA TGTGCCAGCAGCCCCCAGGGGAAAGAGACCCAGTACTTC. Translation gives CASSPQGKETQYF.

The chain recombines TRBV5-1 with TRBJ2-6; a possible D gene is TRBD1 (6 bases). The CDR3 length is 16 residues. Trimming pared 6 bases from V and 0 bases from J, leaving 13 bases between. Germline lookup yields CDR1 SGHRS and CDR2 YFSETQ. The chain's CDR3 is CASTLRGPSGANVLTF. The CDR3 DNA reads as TGCGCCAGCACTCTCAGGGGACCCTCTGGGGCCAACGTCCTGACTTTC.

This clone was seen a few times. The rearrangement joins TRBV5-1 to TRBJ1-1, with TRBD1 matching over 7 bases. The CDR3 runs to 12 residues. Germline CDR1 and CDR2: SGHRS and YFSETQ. The trim removed 4 bases at V and 8 bases at J, leaving 5 bases unmatched. Here the CDR3 DNA reads TGCGCCAGCAGCACGACAGGGAGCGAAGCTTTCTTT. Translated: CASSTTGSEAFF.

The V and J genes are TRBV10-3 and TRBJ1-2, with D tentatively TRBD1 (6 bases). CDR1 is ENHRY and CDR2 is SYGVKD in the germline V gene. The CDR3 totals 15 residues. With 0 bases removed from V and 8 bases from J, the gap between germline ends came to 16 bases. CDR3: CAISESTYRVGGYTF. In nucleotides, the CDR3 is TGTGCCATCAGTGAGTCGACGTACAGGGTGGGCGGCTACACCTTC.

This chain uses TRBV16 with TRBJ1-2, with D perhaps TRBD1 (6 bases). V was cut by 0 bases and J by 8 bases, with 13 bases left in between. Per the germline V gene, CDR1 is KGHSY and CDR2 is FQNENV. The CDR3 sequence is 14 residues long. The CDR3, as DNA: TGTGCCAGCAGCCAATCTGGCAGGGGAAGCGGCTACACCTTC. This translates into CASSQSGRGSGYTF.

The chain links TRBV5-8 to TRBJ2-2; D not resolved. CDR1 and CDR2 from the germline V gene are SGHTS and YDEGEE. V lost 0 bases to trimming and J lost 5 bases, with 11 bases between them. This CDR3 comprises 15 residues. The CDR3 region is CASSLVIRGTGELFF. CDR3 sequence (DNA): TGTGCCAGCAGCTTGGTTATCAGAGGTACCGGGGAGCTGTTTTTT.